The source of this T cell receptor beta chain is a study of blood T cell repertoires in COVID-19. Overall study context: Sites across the United States, Italy and Spain contributed samples from acute and convalescent COVID-19. T cells, B-cell-depleted T cells, or PBMCs provided the cDNA or gDNA that served as material.

CDR1 is MDHEN, CDR2 SYDVKM, per germline. Trimming cost V 8 bases and J 7 bases; bases outside gene matches: 5. This CDR3 spans 13 amino acids. In the authors' methods: Amplification of reference gene primers was used by the study to estimate nucleated cell counts. This table comes from immunoSEQ multiplex PCR, and its TCRdb copy is limited to in-frame clones, with some not included. Clonal size and the V and J genes are those of that table, whereas D and trimming came from the DNA. Here the sample spans roughly 75,000 clones, around 90% being singletons. In this sample, this clone turned up a few times.

The V call is TRBV28, the J call TRBJ1-6; 7 bases agree with TRBD1. Sequenced input: peripheral blood. The TCR originated in a human donor in a cohort sampled during active COVID-19. DNA for the CDR3: TGTGCCAGCTACAGGGGATTAAATTCACCCCTCCACTTT. It codes for CASYRGLNSPLHF. The whole variable domain, filled in from reference TRBV28 and TRBJ1-6, reads DVKVTQSSRYLVKRTGEKVFLECVQDMDHENMFWYRQDPGLGLRLIYFSYDVKMKEKGDIPEGYSVSREKKERFSLILESASTNQTSMYLCASYRGLNSPLHFGNGTRLTVT.